The T cell receptor (beta chain) under discussion was sequenced for a study of shared clonotypes between healthy human individuals. Findings of the study overall: Tissues were not sampled, only blood, and their repertoires likely differ. Clonotypes that were shared across a handful of donors made up around 5% of naive CD4 clonotypes.

For this clone: Antigen: not known.

This CDR3 contains 13 residues. Trimming took off 1 base at V and 8 bases at J, with 8 bases between the two ends. Germline loops: CDR1 MNHEY, CDR2 SMNVEV (reference sequence). Authors' processing steps: Because ImmunoSEQ provided only junction sequences with no quality scores, the filtering differed. Here immunoSEQ multiplex PCR was the method, and the copy in TCRdb shows in-frame clones only, minus some. The V and J calls and clone size were taken over from that table, and D and trimming were inferred from the DNA. Found here are over a million clones, around 95% of them singletons; the top ten hold approximately 1.1%.

The source material was naive CD4+ T cells sorted from blood. Subset reported: CD45RA+ positively selected. This TCR was sampled from a man under 40 in good health. The chain recombines TRBV27 with TRBJ2-2; a possible D gene is TRBD1 (5 bases). The CDR3: CASSLLQAGELFF. DNA for the CDR3: TGTGCCAGCAGTTTATTACAGGCAGGGGAGCTGTTTTTT.